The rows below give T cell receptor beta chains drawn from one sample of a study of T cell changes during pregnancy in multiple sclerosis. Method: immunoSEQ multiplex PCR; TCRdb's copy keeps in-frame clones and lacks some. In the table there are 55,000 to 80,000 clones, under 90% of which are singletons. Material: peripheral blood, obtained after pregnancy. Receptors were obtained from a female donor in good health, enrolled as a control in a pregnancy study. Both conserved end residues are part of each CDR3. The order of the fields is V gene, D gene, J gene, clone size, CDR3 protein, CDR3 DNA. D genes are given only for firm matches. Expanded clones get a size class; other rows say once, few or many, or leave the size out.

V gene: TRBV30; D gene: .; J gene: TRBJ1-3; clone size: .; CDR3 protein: CAWDSEHSGNTIYF; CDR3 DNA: TGTGCCTGGGACAGCGAACACTCTGGAAACACCATATATTTT
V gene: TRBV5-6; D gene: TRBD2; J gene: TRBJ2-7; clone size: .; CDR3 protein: CASSSGGGYEQYF; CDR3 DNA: TGTGCCAGCAGCTCGGGGGGGGGATACGAGCAGTACTTC
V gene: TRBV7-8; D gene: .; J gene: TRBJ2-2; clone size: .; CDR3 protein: CASSPREFRGGELFF; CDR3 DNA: TGTGCCAGCAGCCCGCGGGAGTTCAGGGGCGGGGAGCTGTTTTTT
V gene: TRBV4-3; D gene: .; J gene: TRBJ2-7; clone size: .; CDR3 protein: CASSRGVGSSYEQYF; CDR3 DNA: TGCGCCAGCAGCCGTGGGGTCGGGAGCTCCTACGAGCAGTACTTC
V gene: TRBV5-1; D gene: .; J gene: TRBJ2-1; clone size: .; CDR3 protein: CASSRRNNEQFF; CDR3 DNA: TGCGCCAGCAGCCGGAGAAATAATGAGCAGTTCTTC
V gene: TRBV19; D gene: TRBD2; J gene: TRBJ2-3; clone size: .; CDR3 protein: CATAASGGTDTQYF; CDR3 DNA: TGTGCCACCGCCGCCAGCGGGGGCACAGATACGCAGTATTTT
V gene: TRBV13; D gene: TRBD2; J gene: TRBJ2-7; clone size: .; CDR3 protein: CASSSPAGGAFYEQYF; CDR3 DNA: TGTGCCAGCAGCTCTCCAGCGGGGGGAGCTTTCTACGAGCAGTACTTC
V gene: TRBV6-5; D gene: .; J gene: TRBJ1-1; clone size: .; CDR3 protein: CASSYMTVGDTEAFF; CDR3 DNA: TGTGCCAGCAGTTACATGACAGTCGGAGACACTGAAGCTTTCTTT
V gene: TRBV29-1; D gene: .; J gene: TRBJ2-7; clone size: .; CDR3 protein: CSVGWKPSSYEQYF; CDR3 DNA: TGCAGCGTTGGATGGAAACCTAGCTCCTACGAGCAGTACTTC
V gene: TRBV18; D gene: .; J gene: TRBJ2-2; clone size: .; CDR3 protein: CASSPPVVNTGELFF; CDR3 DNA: TGTGCCAGCTCACCACCGGTAGTGAACACCGGGGAGCTGTTTTTT
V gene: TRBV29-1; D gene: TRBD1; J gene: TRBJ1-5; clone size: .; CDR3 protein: CSVGDGTGRQPQHF; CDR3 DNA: TGCAGCGTGGGGGACGGGACAGGGCGCCAGCCCCAGCATTTT
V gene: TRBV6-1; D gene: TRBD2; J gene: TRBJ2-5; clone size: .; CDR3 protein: CASRGLAGGRETQYF; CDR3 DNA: TGTGCCAGCAGAGGGCTAGCGGGGGGGAGGGAGACCCAGTACTTC
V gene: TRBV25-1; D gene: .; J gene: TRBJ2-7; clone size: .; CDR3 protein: CASSQWRGQDYEQYF; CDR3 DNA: TGTGCCAGCAGTCAGTGGAGGGGGCAGGACTACGAGCAGTACTTC
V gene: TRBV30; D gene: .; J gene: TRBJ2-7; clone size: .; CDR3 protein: CAWIKGDYYEQYF; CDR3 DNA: TGTGCCTGGATTAAGGGAGACTACTACGAGCAGTACTTC
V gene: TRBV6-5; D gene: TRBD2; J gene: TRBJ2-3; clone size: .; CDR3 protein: CASSPSGPFTDTQYF; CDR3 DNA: TGTGCCAGCAGTCCTAGCGGGCCATTCACAGATACGCAGTATTTT
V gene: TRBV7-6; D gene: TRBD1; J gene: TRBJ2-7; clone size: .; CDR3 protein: CASSLGPGQGTYEQYF; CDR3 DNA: TGTGCCAGCAGCTTAGGCCCGGGACAGGGGACCTACGAGCAGTACTTC
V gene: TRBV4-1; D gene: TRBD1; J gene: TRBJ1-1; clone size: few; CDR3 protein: CASSQRDRENTEAFF; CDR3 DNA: TGCGCCAGCAGCCAGAGGGACAGGGAAAACACTGAAGCTTTCTTT
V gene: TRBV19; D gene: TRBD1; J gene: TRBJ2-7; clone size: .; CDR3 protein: CASSITPSDRAYSYEQYF; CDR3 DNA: TGTGCCAGTAGTATAACCCCCTCGGACAGGGCCTACTCCTACGAGCAGTACTTC
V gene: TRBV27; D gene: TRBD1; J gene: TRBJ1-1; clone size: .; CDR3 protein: CASRSQGAGTEAFF; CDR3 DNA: TGTGCCAGCAGGTCGCAGGGGGCAGGGACTGAAGCTTTCTTT
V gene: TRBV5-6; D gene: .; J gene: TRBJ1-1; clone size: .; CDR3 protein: CASSLFQWPEAFF; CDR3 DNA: TGTGCCAGCAGCTTGTTTCAGTGGCCTGAAGCTTTCTTT
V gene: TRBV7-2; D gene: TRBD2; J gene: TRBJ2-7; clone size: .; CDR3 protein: CASSPVAGRYEQYF; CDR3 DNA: TGTGCCAGCAGCCCAGTAGCGGGACGGTACGAGCAGTACTTC
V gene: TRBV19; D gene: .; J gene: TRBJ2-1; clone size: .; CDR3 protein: CASSIGQLGNEQFF; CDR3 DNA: TGTGCCAGTAGTATAGGACAGTTAGGCAATGAGCAGTTCTTC
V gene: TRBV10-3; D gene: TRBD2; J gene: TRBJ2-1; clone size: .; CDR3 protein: CAISGLAGPNEQFF; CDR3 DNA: TGTGCCATCAGTGGTCTAGCGGGACCCAATGAGCAGTTCTTC
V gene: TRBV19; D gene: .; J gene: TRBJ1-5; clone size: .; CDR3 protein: CASSGAGTGGNQPQHF; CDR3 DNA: TGTGCCAGTAGCGGTGCCGGGACGGGGGGCAATCAGCCCCAGCATTTT
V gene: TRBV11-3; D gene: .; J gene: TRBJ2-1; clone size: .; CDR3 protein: CASSPYSDEGNEQFF; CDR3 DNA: TGTGCCAGCAGCCCCTACAGTGACGAGGGCAATGAGCAGTTCTTC
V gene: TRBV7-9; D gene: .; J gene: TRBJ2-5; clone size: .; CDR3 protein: CASTLTEETQYF; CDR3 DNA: TGTGCCAGCACCCTTACTGAGGAGACCCAGTACTTC
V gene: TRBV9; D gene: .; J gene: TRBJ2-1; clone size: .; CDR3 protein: CASSVWGVVDEQFF; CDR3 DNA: TGTGCCAGCAGCGTTTGGGGGGTTGTCGATGAGCAGTTCTTC
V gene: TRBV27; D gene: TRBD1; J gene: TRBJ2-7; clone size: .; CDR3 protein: CASSRGQAYEQYF; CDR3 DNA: TGTGCCAGCAGTAGGGGACAGGCCTACGAGCAGTACTTC
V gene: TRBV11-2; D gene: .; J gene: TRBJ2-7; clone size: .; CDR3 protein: CASSWGRYEQYF; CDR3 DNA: TGTGCCAGCAGCTGGGGGAGGTACGAGCAGTACTTC